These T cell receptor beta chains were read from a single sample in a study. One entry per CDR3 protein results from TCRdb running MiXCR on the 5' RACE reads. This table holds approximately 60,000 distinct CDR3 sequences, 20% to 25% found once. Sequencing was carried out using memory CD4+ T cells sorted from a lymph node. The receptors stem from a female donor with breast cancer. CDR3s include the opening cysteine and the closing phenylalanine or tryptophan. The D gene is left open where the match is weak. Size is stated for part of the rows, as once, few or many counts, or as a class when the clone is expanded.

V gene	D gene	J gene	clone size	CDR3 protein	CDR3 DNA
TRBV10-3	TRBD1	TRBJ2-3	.	CAINKGQGAADTQYF	TGTGCCATCAATAAGGGGCAGGGGGCAGCAGATACGCAGTATTTT
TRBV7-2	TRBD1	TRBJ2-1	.	CASSLVRGQGANEQFF	TGTGCCAGCAGCTTAGTAAGGGGACAGGGGGCAAATGAGCAGTTCTTC
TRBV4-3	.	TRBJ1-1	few	CASSQGGKDRVTGEAFF	TGCGCCAGCAGCCAAGGTGGGAAGGACAGAGTCACCGGTGAAGCTTTCTTT
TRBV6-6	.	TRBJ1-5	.	CASSLGVVGNQPQHF	TGTGCCAGCAGTCTCGGGGTTGTGGGGAATCAGCCCCAGCATTTT
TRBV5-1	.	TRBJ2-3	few	CASSRVGGADTQYF	TGCGCCAGCAGCAGGGTAGGGGGGGCAGATACGCAGTATTTT
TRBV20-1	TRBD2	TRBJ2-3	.	CSARKAETSGITDTQYF	TGCAGTGCTCGCAAAGCCGAGACTAGCGGCATCACAGATACGCAGTATTTT
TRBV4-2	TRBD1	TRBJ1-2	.	CASGQSGQGNYGYTF	TGTGCCAGCGGCCAGTCCGGACAGGGGAACTATGGCTACACCTTC
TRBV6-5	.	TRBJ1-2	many	CASSNSARESF	TGTGCCAGCAGTAACAGTGCTCGGGAGTCCTTC
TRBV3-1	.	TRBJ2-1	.	CASGPTTYNEQFF	TGTGCCAGCGGCCCAACTACTTACAATGAGCAGTTCTTC
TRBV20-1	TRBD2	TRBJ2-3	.	CSAPPPSGVDTQYF	TGCAGTGCCCCGCCCCCTAGCGGGGTCGATACGCAGTATTTT
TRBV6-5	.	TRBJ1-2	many	CATLTANGYTF	TGTGCCACCCTGACAGCTAATGGCTACACCTTC
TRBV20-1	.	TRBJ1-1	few	CSARGVGVLEAFF	TGCAGTGCTAGAGGGGTGGGGGTTCTTGAAGCTTTCTTT
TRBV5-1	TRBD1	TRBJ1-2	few	CASSPDRGHGYTF	TGCGCCAGCAGCCCGGACAGGGGGCATGGCTACACCTTC
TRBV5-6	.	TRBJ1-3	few	CASSSWTVSSGNTIYF	TGTGCCAGCAGCTCTTGGACAGTTAGCTCTGGAAACACCATATATTTT
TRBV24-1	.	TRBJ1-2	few	CAASDYNRDYGYTF	TGTGCCGCCAGTGATTATAACAGGGACTATGGCTACACCTTC
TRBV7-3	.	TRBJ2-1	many	CASSPTGREQFF	TGTGCCAGCAGCCCTACGGGGAGGGAGCAGTTCTTC
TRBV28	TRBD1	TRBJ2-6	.	CASSSPGDRGLVAF	TGTGCCAGCAGTTCCCCAGGGGACAGGGGGTTGGTAGCTTTC
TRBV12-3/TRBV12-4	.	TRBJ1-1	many	CASSLGGMNTEAFF	TGTGCCAGCAGTTTAGGTGGTATGAACACTGAAGCTTTCTTT
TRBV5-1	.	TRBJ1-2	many	CASSFDSPNYGYTF	TGCGCCAGCAGCTTCGACTCACCTAACTATGGCTACACCTTC
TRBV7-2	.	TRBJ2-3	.	CATAERGIEADTQYF	TGTGCCACCGCGGAACGGGGGATCGAGGCAGATACGCAGTATTTT
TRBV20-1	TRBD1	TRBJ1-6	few	CSASVTGQGSSPLHF	TGCAGTGCTAGCGTAACGGGACAGGGGAGTTCACCCCTCCACTTT
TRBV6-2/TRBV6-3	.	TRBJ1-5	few	CASSSLGAQPF	TGTGCCAGCAGTTCCTTAGGGGCCCAGCCTTTT
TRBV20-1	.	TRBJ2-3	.	CSARVEGDPDTQYF	TGCAGTGCCAGAGTGGAGGGGGACCCCGATACGCAGTATTTT
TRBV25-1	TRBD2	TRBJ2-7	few	CASSESGSDELYF	TGTGCCAGCAGTGAAAGCGGGAGCGACGAGCTGTACTTC
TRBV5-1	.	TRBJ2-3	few	CASSFSTSTDTQYF	TGCGCCAGCAGCTTTAGTACTAGCACAGATACGCAGTATTTT
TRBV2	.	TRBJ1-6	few	CASSEGLEISPLHF	TGTGCCAGCAGTGAGGGGCTCGAGATCTCCCCCCTCCACTTT
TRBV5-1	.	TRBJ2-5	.	CASSLELVAGATQETQYF	TGCGCCAGCAGCTTGGAGTTGGTCGCGGGGGCCACCCAAGAGACCCAGTACTTC
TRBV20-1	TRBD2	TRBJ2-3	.	CSASTCGSSDTQYF	TGCAGTGCTTCGACTTGCGGGAGTTCGGATACGCAGTATTTT
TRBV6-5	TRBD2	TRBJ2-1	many	CASSYGQRGSNEQFF	TGTGCCAGCAGTTACGGGCAGCGGGGGAGTAATGAGCAGTTCTTC
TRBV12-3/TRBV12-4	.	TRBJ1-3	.	CTSNTLRGSGNTIYF	TGTACCAGCAACACACTCAGGGGTTCTGGAAACACCATATATTTT